The clone carrying this T cell receptor (beta chain) was observed a few times. The data derive from a study of blood T cell repertoires in COVID-19. Study-level information: The study drew acute and convalescent COVID-19 samples from the United States, Italy and Spain.

The V end was cut by 4 bases, the J end by 4 bases, with 23 bases between. CDR1 and CDR2 from the germline V gene are SGHNT and YYREEE (reference sequence). This CDR3 comprises 17 residues. Authors' analysis steps: Quantification of nucleated cells was approximated via reference gene primer amplification. Assay used: immunoSEQ multiplex PCR; TCRdb lists only in-frame clones, some missing. V and J calls and clone size are given by that table; D and trimming were obtained from the DNA. The sample has about 140,000 clones, 70% to 80% seen once; the top ten hold 3.5% to 5.5%. The TCR originated in a woman of 80 years or more with active or convalescent COVID-19. The gene calls are TRBV5-4 and TRBJ1-1; tentatively, D is TRBD1 (5 bases). The sample consisted of peripheral blood. This chain's CDR3 is CASSPGGVGSVFTEAFF. CDR3 DNA sequence: TGTGCCAGCAGCCCCGGAGGGGTAGGGAGTGTTTTCACTGAAGCTTTCTTT. The complete variable domain, with remaining parts taken from reference TRBV5-4 and TRBJ1-1, reads ETGVTQSPTHLIKTRGQQVTLRCSSQSGHNTVSWYQQALGQGPQFIFQYYREEENGRGNFPPRFSGLQFPNYSSELNVNALELDDSALYLCASSPGGVGSVFTEAFFGQGTRLTVV.